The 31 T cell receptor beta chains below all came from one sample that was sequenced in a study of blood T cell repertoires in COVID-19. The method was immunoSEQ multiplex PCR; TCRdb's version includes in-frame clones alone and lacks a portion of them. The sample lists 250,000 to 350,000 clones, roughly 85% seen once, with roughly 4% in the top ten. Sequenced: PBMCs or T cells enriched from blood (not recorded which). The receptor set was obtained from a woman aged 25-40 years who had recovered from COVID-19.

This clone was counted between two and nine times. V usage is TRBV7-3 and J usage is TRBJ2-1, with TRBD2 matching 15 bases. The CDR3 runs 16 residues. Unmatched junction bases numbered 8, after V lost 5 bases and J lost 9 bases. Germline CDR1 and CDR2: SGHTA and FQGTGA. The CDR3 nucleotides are TGTGCCAGCAGCCCCACGGGACTAGCGGGAGGCGCTGAGCAGTTCTTC. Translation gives CASSPTGLAGGAEQFF.

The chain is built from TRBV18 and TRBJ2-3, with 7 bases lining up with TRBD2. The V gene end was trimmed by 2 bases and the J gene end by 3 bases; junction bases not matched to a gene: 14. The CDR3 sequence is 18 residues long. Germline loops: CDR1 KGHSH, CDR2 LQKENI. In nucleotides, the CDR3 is TGTGCCAGCTCACCAACGCTGGGGGGGACCCCCGTGACAGATACGCAGTATTTT. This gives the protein CASSPTLGGTPVTDTQYF. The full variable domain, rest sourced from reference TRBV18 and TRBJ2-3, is NAGVMQNPRHLVRRRGQEARLRCSPMKGHSHVYWYRQLPEEGLKFMVYLQKENIIDESGMPKERFSAEFPKEGPSILRIQQVVRGDSAAYFCASSPTLGGTPVTDTQYFGPGTRLTVL.

The CDR3 nucleotides are TGCGCCAGCAGCCACGGGACAGGCTTTTATAATGAAAAACTGTTTTTT. Translating gives CASSHGTGFYNEKLFF. The V gene is TRBV5-1, the J gene TRBJ1-4, with 8 nucleotides matching TRBD1. V shed 4 bases, J shed 4 bases, and the junction held 9 bases outside the gene matches. From germline, CDR1 is SGHRS and CDR2 YFSETQ. This CDR3 comprises 16 residues.

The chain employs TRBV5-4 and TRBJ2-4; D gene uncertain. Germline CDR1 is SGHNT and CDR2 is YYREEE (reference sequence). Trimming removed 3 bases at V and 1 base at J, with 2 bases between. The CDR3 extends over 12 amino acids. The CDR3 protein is CASSSAKNIQYF. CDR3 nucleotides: TGTGCCAGCAGCTCGGCCAAAAACATTCAGTACTTC.

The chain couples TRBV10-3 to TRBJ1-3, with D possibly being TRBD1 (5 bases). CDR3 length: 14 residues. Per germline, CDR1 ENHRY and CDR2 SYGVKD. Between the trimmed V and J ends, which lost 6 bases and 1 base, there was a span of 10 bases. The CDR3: CAISAGRSGNTIYF. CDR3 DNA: TGTGCCATCAGCGCAGGGAGGTCTGGAAACACCATATATTTT.

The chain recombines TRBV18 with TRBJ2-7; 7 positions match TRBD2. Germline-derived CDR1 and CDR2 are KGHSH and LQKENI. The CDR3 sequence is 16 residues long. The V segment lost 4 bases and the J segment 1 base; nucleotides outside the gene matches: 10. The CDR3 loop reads CASSRNAGTNSYEQYF. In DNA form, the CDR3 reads TGTGCCAGCTCACGAAATGCCGGGACTAATTCCTACGAGCAGTACTTC.

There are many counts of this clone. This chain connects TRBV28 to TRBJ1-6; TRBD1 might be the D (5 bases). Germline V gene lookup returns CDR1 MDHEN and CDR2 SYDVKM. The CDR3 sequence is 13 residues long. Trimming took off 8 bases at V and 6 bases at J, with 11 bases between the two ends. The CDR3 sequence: CASWGLANSPLHF. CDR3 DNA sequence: TGTGCCAGCTGGGGCTTAGCTAATTCACCCCTCCACTTT.

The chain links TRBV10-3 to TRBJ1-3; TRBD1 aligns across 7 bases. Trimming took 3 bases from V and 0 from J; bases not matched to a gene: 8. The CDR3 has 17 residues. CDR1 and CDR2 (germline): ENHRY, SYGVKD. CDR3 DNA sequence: TGTGCCATCAGTGACGGGACAGCGAGATCCTCTGGAAACACCATATATTTT. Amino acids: CAISDGTARSSGNTIYF.

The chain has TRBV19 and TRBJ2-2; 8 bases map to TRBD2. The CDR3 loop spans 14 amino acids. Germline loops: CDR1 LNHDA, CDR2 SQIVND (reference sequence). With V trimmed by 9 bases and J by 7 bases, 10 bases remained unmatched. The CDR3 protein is CASHKAGEDGELFF. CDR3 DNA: TGTGCCAGCCACAAAGCGGGAGAAGACGGGGAGCTGTTTTTT.

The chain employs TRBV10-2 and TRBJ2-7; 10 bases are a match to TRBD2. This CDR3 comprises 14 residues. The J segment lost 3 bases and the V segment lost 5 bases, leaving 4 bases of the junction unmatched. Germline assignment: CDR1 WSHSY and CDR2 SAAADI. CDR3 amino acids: CASSTSGADYEQYF. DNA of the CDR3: TGCGCCAGCAGTACTAGCGGGGCCGACTACGAGCAGTACTTC.

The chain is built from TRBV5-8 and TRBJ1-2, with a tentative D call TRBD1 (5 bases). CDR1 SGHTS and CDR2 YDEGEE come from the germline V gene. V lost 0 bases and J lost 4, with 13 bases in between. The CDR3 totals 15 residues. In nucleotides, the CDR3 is TGTGCCAGCAGCTTGGCCGACAGACCTGGCTATGGCTACACCTTC. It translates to CASSLADRPGYGYTF.

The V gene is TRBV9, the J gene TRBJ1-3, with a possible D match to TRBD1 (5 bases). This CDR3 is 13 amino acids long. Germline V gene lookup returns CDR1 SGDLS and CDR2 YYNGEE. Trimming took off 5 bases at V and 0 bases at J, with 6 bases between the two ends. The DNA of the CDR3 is TGTGCCAGCAGGGACAACTCTGGAAACACCATATATTTT. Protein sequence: CASRDNSGNTIYF.

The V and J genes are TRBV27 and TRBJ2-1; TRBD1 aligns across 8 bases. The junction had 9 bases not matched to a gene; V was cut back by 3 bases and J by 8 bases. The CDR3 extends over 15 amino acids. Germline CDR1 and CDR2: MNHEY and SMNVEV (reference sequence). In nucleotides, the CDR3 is TGTGCCAGCAGTTTTCTTGACAGGGGTCTCGATGAGCAGTTCTTC. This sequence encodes CASSFLDRGLDEQFF.

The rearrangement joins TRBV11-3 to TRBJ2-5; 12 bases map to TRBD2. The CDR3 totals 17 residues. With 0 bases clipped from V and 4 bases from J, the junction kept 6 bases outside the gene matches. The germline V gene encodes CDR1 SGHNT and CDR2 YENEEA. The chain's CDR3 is CASSLESSGRGTETQYF. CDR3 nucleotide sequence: TGTGCCAGCAGCTTAGAATCTAGCGGGAGGGGCACAGAGACCCAGTACTTC.

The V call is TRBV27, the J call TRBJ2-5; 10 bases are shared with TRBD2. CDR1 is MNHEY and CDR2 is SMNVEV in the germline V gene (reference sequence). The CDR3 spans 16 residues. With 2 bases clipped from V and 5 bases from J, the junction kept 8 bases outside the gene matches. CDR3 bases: TGTGCCAGCAGTTTAGGGGGTCTAGCGGGGGCTGAGACCCAGTACTTC. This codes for CASSLGGLAGAETQYF.

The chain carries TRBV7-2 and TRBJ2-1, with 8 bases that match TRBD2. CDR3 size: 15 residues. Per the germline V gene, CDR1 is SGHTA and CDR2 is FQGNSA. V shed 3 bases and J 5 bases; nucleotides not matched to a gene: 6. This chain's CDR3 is CASSFSLSGNNEQFF. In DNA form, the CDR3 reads TGTGCCAGCAGCTTCAGCCTTAGCGGGAACAATGAGCAGTTCTTC.

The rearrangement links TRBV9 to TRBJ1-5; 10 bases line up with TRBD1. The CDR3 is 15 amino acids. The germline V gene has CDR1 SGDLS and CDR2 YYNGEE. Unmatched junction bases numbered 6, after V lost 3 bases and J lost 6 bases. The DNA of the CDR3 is TGTGCCAGCAGCGCGGGACAGGGGCTCGGTCAGCCCCAGCATTTT. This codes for CASSAGQGLGQPQHF.

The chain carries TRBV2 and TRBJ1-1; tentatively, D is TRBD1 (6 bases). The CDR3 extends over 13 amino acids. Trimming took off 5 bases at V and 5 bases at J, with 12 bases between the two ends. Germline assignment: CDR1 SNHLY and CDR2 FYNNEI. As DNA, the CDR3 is TGTGCCAGCAGTTCAGGGGTTAGGACTGAAGCTTTCTTT. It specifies CASSSGVRTEAFF.

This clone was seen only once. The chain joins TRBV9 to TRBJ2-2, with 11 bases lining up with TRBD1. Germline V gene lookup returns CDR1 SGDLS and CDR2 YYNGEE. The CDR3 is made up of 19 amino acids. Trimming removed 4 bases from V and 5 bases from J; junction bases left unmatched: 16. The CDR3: CASSKFQRTGGPGTGELFF. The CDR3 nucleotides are TGTGCCAGCAGCAAGTTTCAACGGACAGGGGGCCCGGGAACCGGGGAGCTGTTTTTT.

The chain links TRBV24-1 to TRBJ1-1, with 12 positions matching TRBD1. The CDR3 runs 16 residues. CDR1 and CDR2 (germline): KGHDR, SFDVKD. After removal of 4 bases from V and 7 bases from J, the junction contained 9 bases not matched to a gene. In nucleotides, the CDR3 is TGTGCCACCAGTGAAGCCGGGACAGGGGGCAAGGGTGAAGCTTTCTTT. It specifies CATSEAGTGGKGEAFF.

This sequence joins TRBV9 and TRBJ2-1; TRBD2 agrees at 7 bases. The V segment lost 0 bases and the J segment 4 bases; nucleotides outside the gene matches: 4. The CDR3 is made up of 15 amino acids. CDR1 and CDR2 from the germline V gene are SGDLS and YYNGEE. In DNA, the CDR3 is TGTGCCAGCAGCGTAGGTAGCGGGTTTTACAATGAGCAGTTCTTC. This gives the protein CASSVGSGFYNEQFF.

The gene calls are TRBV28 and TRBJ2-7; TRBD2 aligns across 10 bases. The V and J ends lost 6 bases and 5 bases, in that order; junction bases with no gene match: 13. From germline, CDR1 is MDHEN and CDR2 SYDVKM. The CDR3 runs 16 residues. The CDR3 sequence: CASSPMGASGSNEQYF. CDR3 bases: TGTGCCAGCAGCCCTATGGGGGCTAGCGGGAGTAACGAGCAGTACTTC. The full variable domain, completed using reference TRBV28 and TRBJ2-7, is DVKVTQSSRYLVKRTGEKVFLECVQDMDHENMFWYRQDPGLGLRLIYFSYDVKMKEKGDIPEGYSVSREKKERFSLILESASTNQTSMYLCASSPMGASGSNEQYFGPGTRLTVT.

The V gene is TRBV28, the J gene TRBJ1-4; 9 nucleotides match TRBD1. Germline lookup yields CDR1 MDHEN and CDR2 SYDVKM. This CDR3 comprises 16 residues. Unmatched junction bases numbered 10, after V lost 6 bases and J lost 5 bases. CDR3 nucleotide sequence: TGTGCCAGCAGCCAGCCGTCCGGGACAGGGAATGAAAAACTGTTTTTT. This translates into CASSQPSGTGNEKLFF.

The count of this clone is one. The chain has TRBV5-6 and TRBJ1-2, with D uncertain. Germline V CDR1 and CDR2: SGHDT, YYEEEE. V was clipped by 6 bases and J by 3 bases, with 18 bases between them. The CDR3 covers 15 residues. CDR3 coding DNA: TGTGCCAGCACCGCGGGAAGACGCTCATACTATGGCTACACCTTC. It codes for CASTAGRRSYYGYTF.

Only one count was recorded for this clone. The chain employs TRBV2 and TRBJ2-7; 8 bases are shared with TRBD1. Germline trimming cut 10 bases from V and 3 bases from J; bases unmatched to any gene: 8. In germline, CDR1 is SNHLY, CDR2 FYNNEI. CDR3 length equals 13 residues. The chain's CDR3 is CATRTGLSYEQYF. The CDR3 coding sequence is TGTGCCACCAGGACAGGGTTAAGCTACGAGCAGTACTTC.

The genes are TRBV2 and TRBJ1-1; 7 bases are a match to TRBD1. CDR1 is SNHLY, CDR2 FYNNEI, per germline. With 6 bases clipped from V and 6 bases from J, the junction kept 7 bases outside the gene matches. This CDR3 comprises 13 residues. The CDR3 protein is CASRGQVFSEAFF. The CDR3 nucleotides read TGTGCCAGCAGAGGACAGGTATTTTCTGAAGCTTTCTTT.

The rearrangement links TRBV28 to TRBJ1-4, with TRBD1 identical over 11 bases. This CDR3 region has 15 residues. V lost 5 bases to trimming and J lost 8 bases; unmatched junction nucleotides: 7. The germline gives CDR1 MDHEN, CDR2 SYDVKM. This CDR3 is CASSPTGQGEEKLFF. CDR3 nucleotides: TGTGCCAGCAGTCCGACGGGACAGGGGGAAGAAAAACTGTTTTTT.

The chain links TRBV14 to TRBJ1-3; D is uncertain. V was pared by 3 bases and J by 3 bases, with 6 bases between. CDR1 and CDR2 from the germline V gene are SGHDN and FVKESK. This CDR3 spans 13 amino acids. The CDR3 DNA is TGTGCCAGCAGCCATGCTATTGGAAACACCATATATTTT. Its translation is CASSHAIGNTIYF. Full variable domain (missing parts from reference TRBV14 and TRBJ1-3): EAGVTQFPSHSVIEKGQTVTLRCDPISGHDNLYWYRRVMGKEIKFLLHFVKESKQDESGMPNNRFLAERTGGTYSTLKVQPAELEDSGVYFCASSHAIGNTIYFGEGSWLTVV.

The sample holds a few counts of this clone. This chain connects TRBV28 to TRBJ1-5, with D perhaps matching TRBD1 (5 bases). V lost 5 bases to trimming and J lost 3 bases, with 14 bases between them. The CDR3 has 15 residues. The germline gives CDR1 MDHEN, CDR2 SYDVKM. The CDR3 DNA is TGTGCCAGCAGTAGACGAGACAGAATCAATCAGCCCCAGCATTTT. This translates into CASSRRDRINQPQHF.

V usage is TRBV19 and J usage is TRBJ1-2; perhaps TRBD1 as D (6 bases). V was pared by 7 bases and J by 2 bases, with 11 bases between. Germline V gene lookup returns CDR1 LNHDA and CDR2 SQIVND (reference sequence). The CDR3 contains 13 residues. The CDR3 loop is CASMDSANYGYTF. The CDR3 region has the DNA TGTGCCAGTATGGACAGCGCGAACTATGGCTACACCTTC.

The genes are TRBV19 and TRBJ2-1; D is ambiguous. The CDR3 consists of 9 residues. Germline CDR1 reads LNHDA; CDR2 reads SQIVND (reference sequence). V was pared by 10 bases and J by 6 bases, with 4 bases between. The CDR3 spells CATGNEQFF. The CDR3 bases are TGTGCCACAGGCAATGAGCAGTTCTTC.